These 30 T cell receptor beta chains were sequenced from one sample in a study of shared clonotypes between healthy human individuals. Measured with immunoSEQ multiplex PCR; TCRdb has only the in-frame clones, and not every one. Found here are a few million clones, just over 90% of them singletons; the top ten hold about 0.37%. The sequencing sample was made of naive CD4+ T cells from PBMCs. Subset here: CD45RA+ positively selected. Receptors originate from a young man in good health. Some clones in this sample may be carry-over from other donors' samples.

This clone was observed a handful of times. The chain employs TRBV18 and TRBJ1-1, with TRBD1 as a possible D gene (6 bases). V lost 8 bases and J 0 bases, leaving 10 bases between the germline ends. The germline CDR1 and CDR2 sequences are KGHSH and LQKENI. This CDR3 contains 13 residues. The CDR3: CASTRTVNTEAFF. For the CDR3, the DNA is TGTGCCAGCACACGGACAGTGAACACTGAAGCTTTCTTT.

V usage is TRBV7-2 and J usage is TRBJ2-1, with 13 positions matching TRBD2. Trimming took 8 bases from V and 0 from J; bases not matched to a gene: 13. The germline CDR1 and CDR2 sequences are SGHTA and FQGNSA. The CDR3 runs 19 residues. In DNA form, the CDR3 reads TGTGCCAGCGGCCCCTCCTCCACTAGCGGGAGGGCCTCCTACAATGAGCAGTTCTTC. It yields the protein CASGPSSTSGRASYNEQFF.

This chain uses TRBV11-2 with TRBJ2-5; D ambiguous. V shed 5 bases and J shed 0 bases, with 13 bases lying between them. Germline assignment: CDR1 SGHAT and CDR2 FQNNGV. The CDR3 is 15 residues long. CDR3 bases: TGTGCCAGCAGCCGGATTGGAGCCCACCAAGAGACCCAGTACTTC. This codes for CASSRIGAHQETQYF.

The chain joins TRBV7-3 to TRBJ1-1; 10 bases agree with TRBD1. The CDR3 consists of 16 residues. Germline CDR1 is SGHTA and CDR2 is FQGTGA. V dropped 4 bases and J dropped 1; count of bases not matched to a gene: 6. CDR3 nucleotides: TGTGCCAGCAGCTCCGGGACAGGGGTCCCGAACACTGAAGCTTTCTTT. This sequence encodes CASSSGTGVPNTEAFF.

In DNA, the CDR3 is TGTGCCAGTAGTATCACTCCCCGGGTATTGGAAAAACTGTTTTTT. Translated: CASSITPRVLEKLFF. The rearrangement uses TRBV19 and TRBJ1-4; D unresolved. Germline CDR1 is LNHDA and CDR2 is SQIVND (reference sequence). The CDR3 is 15 residues long. V dropped 3 bases and J dropped 8 bases, with 16 bases sitting between them. Complete variable domain (other parts from reference TRBV19 and TRBJ1-4): DGGITQSPKYLFRKEGQNVTLSCEQNLNHDAMYWYRQDPGQGLRLIYYSQIVNDFQKGDIAEGYSVSREKKESFPLTVTSAQKNPTAFYLCASSITPRVLEKLFFGSGTQLSVL.

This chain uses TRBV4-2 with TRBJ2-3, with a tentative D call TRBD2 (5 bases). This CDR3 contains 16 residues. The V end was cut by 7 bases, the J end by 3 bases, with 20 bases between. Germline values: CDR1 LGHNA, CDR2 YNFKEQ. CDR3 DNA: TGTGCCAGCACCCCCTTCGCGGCAGAGGGAACAGATACGCAGTATTTT. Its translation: CASTPFAAEGTDTQYF.

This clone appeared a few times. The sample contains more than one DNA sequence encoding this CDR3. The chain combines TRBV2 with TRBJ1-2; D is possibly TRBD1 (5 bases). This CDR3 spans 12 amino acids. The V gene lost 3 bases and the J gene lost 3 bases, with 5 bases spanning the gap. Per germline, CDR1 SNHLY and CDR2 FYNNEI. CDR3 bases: TGTGCCAGCAGTGACAGGGACTATGGCTACACCTTC. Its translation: CASSDRDYGYTF.

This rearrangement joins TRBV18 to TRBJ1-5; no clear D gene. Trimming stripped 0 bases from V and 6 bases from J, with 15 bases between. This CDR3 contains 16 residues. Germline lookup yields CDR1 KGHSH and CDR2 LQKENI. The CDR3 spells CASSPPLRILGQPQHF. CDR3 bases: TGTGCCAGCTCACCACCGTTGAGGATTCTCGGTCAGCCCCAGCATTTT. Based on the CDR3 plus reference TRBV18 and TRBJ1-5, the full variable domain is NAGVMQNPRHLVRRRGQEARLRCSPMKGHSHVYWYRQLPEEGLKFMVYLQKENIIDESGMPKERFSAEFPKEGPSILRIQQVVRGDSAAYFCASSPPLRILGQPQHFGDGTRLSIL.

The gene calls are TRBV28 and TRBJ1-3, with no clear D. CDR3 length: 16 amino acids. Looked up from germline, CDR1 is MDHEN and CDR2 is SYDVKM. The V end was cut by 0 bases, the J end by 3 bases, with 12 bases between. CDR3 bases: TGTGCCAGCAGTTTATGGGGCTCGAAAGATGGAAACACCATATATTTT. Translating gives CASSLWGSKDGNTIYF.

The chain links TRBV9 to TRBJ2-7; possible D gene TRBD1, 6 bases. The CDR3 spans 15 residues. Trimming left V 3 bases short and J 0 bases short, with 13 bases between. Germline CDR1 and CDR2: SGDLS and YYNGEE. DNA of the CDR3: TGTGCCAGCAGCGCTGGGACACGGTCCTCCTACGAGCAGTACTTC. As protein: CASSAGTRSSYEQYF.

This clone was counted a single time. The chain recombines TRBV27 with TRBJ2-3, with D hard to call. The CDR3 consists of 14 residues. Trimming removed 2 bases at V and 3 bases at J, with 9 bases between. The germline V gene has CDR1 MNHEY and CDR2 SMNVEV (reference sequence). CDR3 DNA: TGTGCCAGCAGTTTAGTCAGGAATACAGATACGCAGTATTTT. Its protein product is CASSLVRNTDTQYF.

The CDR3 sequence is CASSLGLAGGFPDTQYF. CDR3 in DNA: TGTGCCAGCAGCTTAGGTCTCGCGGGAGGGTTCCCAGATACGCAGTATTTT. This chain joins TRBV11-3 and TRBJ2-3; 9 nucleotides match TRBD2. The J segment lost 4 bases and the V segment lost 1 base, leaving 9 bases of the junction unmatched. Looked up from germline, CDR1 is SGHNT and CDR2 is YENEEA. The CDR3 length is 17 residues.

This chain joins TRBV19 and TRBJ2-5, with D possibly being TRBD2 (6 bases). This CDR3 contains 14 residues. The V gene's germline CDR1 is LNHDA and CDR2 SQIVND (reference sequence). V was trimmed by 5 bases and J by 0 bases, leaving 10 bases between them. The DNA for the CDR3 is TGTGCCAGTAGTTCGGGCGGGAACCAAGAGACCCAGTACTTC. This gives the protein CASSSGGNQETQYF.

CDR3 DNA sequence: TGTGCCAGCAGTGAAGCCGACAGGGGATATAATGAAAAACTGTTTTTT. Translation: CASSEADRGYNEKLFF. This sequence joins TRBV2 and TRBJ1-4; 8 nucleotides line up with TRBD1. The V gene's germline CDR1 is SNHLY and CDR2 FYNNEI. There are 16 residues in the CDR3. The V and J ends lost 0 bases and 4 bases, in that order; junction bases with no gene match: 4.

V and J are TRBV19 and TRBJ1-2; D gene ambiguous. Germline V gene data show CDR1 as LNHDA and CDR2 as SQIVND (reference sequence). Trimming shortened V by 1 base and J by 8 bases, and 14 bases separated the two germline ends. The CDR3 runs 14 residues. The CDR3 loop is CASSIVGPGSGYTF. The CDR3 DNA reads TGTGCCAGTAGTATAGTCGGGCCCGGGTCGGGCTACACCTTC.

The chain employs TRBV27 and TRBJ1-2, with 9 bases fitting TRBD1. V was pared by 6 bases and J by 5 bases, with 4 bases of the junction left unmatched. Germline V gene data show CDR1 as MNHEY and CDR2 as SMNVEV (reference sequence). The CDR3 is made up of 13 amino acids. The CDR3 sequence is CASSRDRAYGYTF. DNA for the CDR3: TGTGCCAGCAGCCGGGACAGGGCGTATGGCTACACCTTC.

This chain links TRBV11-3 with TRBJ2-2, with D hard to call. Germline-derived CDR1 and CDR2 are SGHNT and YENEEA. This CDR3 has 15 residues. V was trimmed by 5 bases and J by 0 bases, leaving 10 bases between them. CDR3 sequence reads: CASSPGGPNTGELFF. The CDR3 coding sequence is TGTGCCAGCAGCCCAGGCGGCCCGAACACCGGGGAGCTGTTTTTT.

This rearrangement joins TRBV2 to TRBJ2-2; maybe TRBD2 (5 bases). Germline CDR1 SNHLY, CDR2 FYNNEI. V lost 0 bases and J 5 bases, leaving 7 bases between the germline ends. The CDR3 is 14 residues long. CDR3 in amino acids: CASSEAGGTGELFF. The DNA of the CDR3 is TGTGCCAGCAGTGAAGCGGGCGGGACCGGGGAGCTGTTTTTT.

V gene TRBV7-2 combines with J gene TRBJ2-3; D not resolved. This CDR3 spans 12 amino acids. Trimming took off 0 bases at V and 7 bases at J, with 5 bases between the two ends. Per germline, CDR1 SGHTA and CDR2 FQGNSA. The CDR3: CASSLALNTQYF. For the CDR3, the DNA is TGTGCCAGCAGCTTAGCCCTGAATACGCAGTATTTT.

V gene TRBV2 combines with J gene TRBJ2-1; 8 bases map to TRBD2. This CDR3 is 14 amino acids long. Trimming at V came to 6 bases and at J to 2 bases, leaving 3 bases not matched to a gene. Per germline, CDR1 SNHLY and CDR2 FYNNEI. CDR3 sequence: CASRLAATYNEQFF. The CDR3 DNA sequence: TGTGCCAGCAGACTAGCGGCAACCTACAATGAGCAGTTCTTC.

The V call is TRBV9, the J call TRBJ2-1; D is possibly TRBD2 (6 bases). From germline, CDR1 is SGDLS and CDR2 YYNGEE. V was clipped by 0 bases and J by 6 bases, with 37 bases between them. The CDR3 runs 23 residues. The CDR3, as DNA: TGTGCCAGCAGCGTAGCTACTGGGGGAGGCGGGAAGGGAGTCTCACGATGGGGCAATGAGCAGTTCTTC. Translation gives CASSVATGGGGKGVSRWGNEQFF. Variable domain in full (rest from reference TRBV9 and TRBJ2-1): DSGVTQTPKHLITATGQRVTLRCSPRSGDLSVYWYQQSLDQGLQFLIQYYNGEERAKGNILERFSAQQFPDLHSELNLSSLELGDSALYFCASSVATGGGGKGVSRWGNEQFFGPGTRLTVL.

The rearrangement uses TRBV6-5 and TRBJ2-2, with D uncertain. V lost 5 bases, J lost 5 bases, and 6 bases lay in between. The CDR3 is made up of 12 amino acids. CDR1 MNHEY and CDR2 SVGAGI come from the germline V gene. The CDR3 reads CASSLTTGELFF. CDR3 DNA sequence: TGTGCCAGCAGTCTCACGACCGGGGAGCTGTTTTTT.

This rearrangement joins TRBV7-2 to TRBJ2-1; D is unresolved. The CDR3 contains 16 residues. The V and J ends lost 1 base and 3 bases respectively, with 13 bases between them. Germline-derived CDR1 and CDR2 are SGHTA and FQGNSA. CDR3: CASSLEAQAFYNEQFF. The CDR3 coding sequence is TGTGCCAGCAGCTTAGAAGCGCAGGCCTTCTACAATGAGCAGTTCTTC. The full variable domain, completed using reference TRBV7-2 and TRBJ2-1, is GAGVSQSPSNKVTEKGKDVELRCDPISGHTALYWYRQSLGQGLEFLIYFQGNSAPDKSGLPSDRFSAERTGGSVSTLTIQRTQQEDSAVYLCASSLEAQAFYNEQFFGPGTRLTVL.

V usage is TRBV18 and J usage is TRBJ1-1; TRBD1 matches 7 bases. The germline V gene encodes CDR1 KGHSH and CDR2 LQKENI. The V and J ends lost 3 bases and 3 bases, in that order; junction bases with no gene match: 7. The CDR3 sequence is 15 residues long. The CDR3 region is CASSPSQGFDTEAFF. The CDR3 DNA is TGTGCCAGCTCACCCTCACAGGGGTTCGACACTGAAGCTTTCTTT. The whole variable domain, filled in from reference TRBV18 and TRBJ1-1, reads NAGVMQNPRHLVRRRGQEARLRCSPMKGHSHVYWYRQLPEEGLKFMVYLQKENIIDESGMPKERFSAEFPKEGPSILRIQQVVRGDSAAYFCASSPSQGFDTEAFFGQGTRLTVV.

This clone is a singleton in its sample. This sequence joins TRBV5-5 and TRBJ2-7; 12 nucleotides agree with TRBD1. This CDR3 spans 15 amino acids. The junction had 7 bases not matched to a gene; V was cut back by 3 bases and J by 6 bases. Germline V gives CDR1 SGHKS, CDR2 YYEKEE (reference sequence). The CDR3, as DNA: TGTGCCAGCAGCTGGGGACAGGGGGCGACCGGCGAGCAGTACTTC. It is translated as CASSWGQGATGEQYF.

In DNA, the CDR3 is TGTGCCTGGAGCACCGACGGGACAGGGAAGGTCGATACGCAGTATTTT. Amino acids: CAWSTDGTGKVDTQYF. The V call is TRBV30, the J call TRBJ2-3, with 9 bases fitting TRBD1. V dropped 3 bases and J dropped 6; count of bases not matched to a gene: 13. Per germline, CDR1 GTSNPN and CDR2 SVGIG (reference sequence). CDR3 length: 16 amino acids.

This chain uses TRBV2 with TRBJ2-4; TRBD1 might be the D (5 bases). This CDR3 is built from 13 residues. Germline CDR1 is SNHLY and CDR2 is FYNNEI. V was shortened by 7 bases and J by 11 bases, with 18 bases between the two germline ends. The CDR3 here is CASTVWQDIFQYF. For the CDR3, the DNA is TGTGCCAGCACGGTATGGCAGGACATCTTTCAGTACTTC.

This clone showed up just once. The chain's CDR3 is CASSLAVRAEAFF. Here the CDR3 DNA reads TGTGCCAGCAGCTTAGCTGTCAGGGCTGAAGCTTTCTTT. This chain connects TRBV7-2 to TRBJ1-1; a weak D match, TRBD1 (5 bases). Trimming removed 0 bases at V and 6 bases at J, with 8 bases between. The CDR3 runs 13 residues. Germline V CDR1 and CDR2: SGHTA, FQGNSA.

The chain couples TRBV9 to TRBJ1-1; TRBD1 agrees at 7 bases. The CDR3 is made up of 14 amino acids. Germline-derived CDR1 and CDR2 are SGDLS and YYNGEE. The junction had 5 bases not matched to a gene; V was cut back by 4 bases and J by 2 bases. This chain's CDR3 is CASSPDRVNTEAFF. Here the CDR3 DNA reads TGTGCCAGCAGCCCCGACAGGGTCAACACTGAAGCTTTCTTT. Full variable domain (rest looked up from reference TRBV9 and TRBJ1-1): DSGVTQTPKHLITATGQRVTLRCSPRSGDLSVYWYQQSLDQGLQFLIQYYNGEERAKGNILERFSAQQFPDLHSELNLSSLELGDSALYFCASSPDRVNTEAFFGQGTRLTVV.

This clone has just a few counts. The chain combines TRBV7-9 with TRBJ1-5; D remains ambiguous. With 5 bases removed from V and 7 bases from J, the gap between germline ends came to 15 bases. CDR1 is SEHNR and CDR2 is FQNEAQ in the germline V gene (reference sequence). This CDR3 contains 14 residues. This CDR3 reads CASSAYSSQQPQHF. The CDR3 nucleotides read TGTGCCAGCAGCGCCTACAGCTCTCAGCAGCCCCAGCATTTT. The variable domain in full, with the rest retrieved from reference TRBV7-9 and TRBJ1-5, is DTGVSQNPRHKITKRGQNVTFRCDPISEHNRLYWYRQTLGQGPEFLTYFQNEAQLEKSRLLSDRFSAERPKGSFSTLEIQRTEQGDSAMYLCASSAYSSQQPQHFGDGTRLSIL.